These 4 T cell receptor beta chains came from one sample sequenced in a study of cytomegalovirus exposure and HLA in healthy donors. The PCR had 60 Vbeta and 13 Jbeta primers. TCRdb's copy holds only in-frame clones and misses some; the assay was immunoSEQ multiplex PCR. The sample consists of under 250,000 clones, around 73% of them appearing once. Material: PBMCs. Source of these receptors: a male donor in good health and CMV-seronegative.

The table lists this clone with a few counts. The chain carries TRBV5-1 and TRBJ2-7; 10 nucleotides align to TRBD1. The CDR3 totals 16 residues. J lost 3 bases, V lost 0 bases, and 6 bases had no gene match. The germline gives CDR1 SGHRS, CDR2 YFSETQ. The DNA for the CDR3 is TGCGCCAGCAGCTTGGCCTATGGACAGGGGGTCTACGAGCAGTACTTC. It translates to CASSLAYGQGVYEQYF.

The rearrangement links TRBV18 to TRBJ1-1; no firm D call. The CDR3 is 13 residues long. V was shortened by 3 bases and J by 2 bases, with 7 bases between the two germline ends. In germline, CDR1 is KGHSH, CDR2 LQKENI. The CDR3 spells CASSPQVNTEAFF. In nucleotides, the CDR3 is TGTGCCAGCTCACCCCAGGTAAACACTGAAGCTTTCTTT.

V usage is TRBV30 and J usage is TRBJ1-2; 9 bases map to TRBD1. V lost 2 bases and J lost 6; bases outside the gene matches: 4. The CDR3 length is 13 residues. Germline V lookup: CDR1 GTSNPN, CDR2 SVGIG (reference sequence). The CDR3 bases are TGTGCCTGGAGTTGGTGGGACAGGGATGGCTACACCTTC. Amino acids: CAWSWWDRDGYTF.

As to this clone: Germline is not matched at one junction end, which may reflect a read error. The chain carries TRBV6-5 and TRBJ2-1; TRBD2 agrees at 10 bases. Germline CDR1 MNHEY, CDR2 SVGAGI. CDR3 length: 15 amino acids. Written as DNA, the CDR3 is TGTGCCAGCAGTGACTCTAGCGGGAGTTACAATGAGCAGTTCTTC. As protein: CASSDSSGSYNEQFF.